A selection of T cell receptor beta chains follows, all from one sample in a study of cytomegalovirus exposure and HLA in healthy donors. Measured with immunoSEQ multiplex PCR; TCRdb has only the in-frame clones, and not every one. This sample has 90,000 or so clones, with roughly 85% found just once. Input material: PBMCs. The origin of the receptors is a man younger than 35 in good health and CMV-seropositive. Both conserved end residues are part of each CDR3. A D gene is named only where the DNA matches it firmly.

CDR3	DNA	D	V	J
CASSERTSGSDTQYF	TGTGCCAGCAGTGAAAGGACTAGCGGGAGCGACACGCAGTATTTT	TRBD2	TRBV6-1	TRBJ2-3
CASSPRGGNEKLFF	TGTGCCAGCAGCCCGAGGGGGGGGAATGAAAAACTGTTTTTT	.	TRBV28	TRBJ1-4
CASSETGAGGYTF	TGTGCCAGCAGTGAGACAGGGGCGGGAGGCTACACCTTC	TRBD1	TRBV6-4	TRBJ1-2
CASSRDRGGNYNEQFF	TGCGCCAGCAGCCGGGACAGGGGCGGAAACTACAATGAGCAGTTCTTC	TRBD1	TRBV5-1	TRBJ2-1
CASSEGTGVRSQPQHF	TGTGCCAGCAGTGAAGGGACAGGGGTTAGGAGTCAGCCCCAGCATTTT	TRBD1	TRBV2	TRBJ1-5
CASSLYGSSYNEQFF	TGTGCCAGCAGCTTATACGGGAGCTCCTACAATGAGCAGTTCTTC	.	TRBV7-8	TRBJ2-1
CASSQDLWGVGQGFDGYTF	TGCGCCAGCAGCCAAGATCTGTGGGGGGTGGGACAGGGTTTTGATGGCTACACCTTC	TRBD1	TRBV4-1	TRBJ1-2
CASSLGEDYGYTF	TGTGCCAGCAGCTTGGGGGAGGACTATGGCTACACCTTC	.	TRBV5-6	TRBJ1-2
CAISESATEDSTDTQYF	TGTGCCATCAGTGAGTCAGCGACGGAGGATAGCACAGATACGCAGTATTTT	.	TRBV10-3	TRBJ2-3
CASSPRGSPSEQFF	TGTGCCAGTAGTCCTAGGGGTTCACCGAGTGAGCAGTTCTTC	.	TRBV19	TRBJ2-1
CASSLGGSEQYF	TGCGCCAGCAGCTTAGGAGGGAGCGAGCAGTACTTC	.	TRBV5-1	TRBJ2-7
CASSLWAGGPSYEQYF	TGTGCCAGCAGTTTATGGGCAGGGGGCCCCTCCTACGAGCAGTACTTC	TRBD1	TRBV27	TRBJ2-7
CASSQESGPSNQPQHF	TGCGCCAGCAGCCAAGAATCAGGGCCGAGCAATCAGCCCCAGCATTTT	.	TRBV4-1	TRBJ1-5